Listed below are T cell receptor beta chains from one sample, sequenced in a study of blood T cell repertoires in COVID-19. Produced via immunoSEQ multiplex PCR; TCRdb's table is partial and in-frame only. The profile covers approximately 230,000 clones, with approximately 80% appearing a single time and 3% to 4% taken by the ten largest. Sequenced sample: peripheral blood. Receptors originate from a woman aged 40 to 50 with active or convalescent COVID-19. Each CDR3 is given with its conserved first and last residue. The order of the fields is V gene, J gene, D gene, clone size, CDR3 protein, CDR3 DNA. The D gene is left open where the match is weak. Only some rows state a clone size, as once, few, many or a class for expanded clones.

v_gene: TRBV6-5; j_gene: TRBJ2-7; d_gene: .; abundance: .; CDR3aa: CASSYSEGSEQYF; CDR3nt: TGTGCCAGCAGTTACTCAGAGGGCTCCGAGCAGTACTTC
v_gene: TRBV4-1; j_gene: TRBJ2-5; d_gene: TRBD2; abundance: .; CDR3aa: CASSQDLISGVSQETQYF; CDR3nt: TGCGCCAGCAGCCAAGATCTAATAAGCGGGGTGAGCCAAGAGACCCAGTACTTC
v_gene: TRBV15; j_gene: TRBJ2-5; d_gene: .; abundance: .; CDR3aa: CATSRVGRGMETQYF; CDR3nt: TGTGCCACCAGCAGAGTAGGCAGGGGTATGGAGACCCAGTACTTC
v_gene: TRBV6-5; j_gene: TRBJ1-2; d_gene: TRBD1; abundance: .; CDR3aa: CASSPRDRDYGYTF; CDR3nt: TGTGCCAGCAGCCCCCGGGACAGGGACTATGGCTACACCTTC
v_gene: TRBV3-1/TRBV3-2; j_gene: TRBJ2-2; d_gene: TRBD2; abundance: .; CDR3aa: CASSQSMGTSTGELFF; CDR3nt: TGTGCCAGCAGCCAATCCATGGGGACTAGCACCGGGGAGCTGTTTTTT
v_gene: TRBV30; j_gene: TRBJ2-2; d_gene: TRBD1; abundance: .; CDR3aa: CAWSVVRGTGELFF; CDR3nt: TGTGCCTGGAGTGTGGTCAGGGGGACCGGGGAGCTGTTTTTT
v_gene: TRBV9; j_gene: TRBJ2-5; d_gene: .; abundance: .; CDR3aa: CASSTQEGSQYF; CDR3nt: TGTGCCAGCAGCACCCAGGAGGGGTCCCAGTACTTC
v_gene: TRBV28; j_gene: TRBJ2-2; d_gene: TRBD1; abundance: .; CDR3aa: CASRGQWGQGATGELFF; CDR3nt: TGTGCCAGCAGGGGGCAGTGGGGACAGGGGGCGACCGGGGAGCTGTTTTTT
v_gene: TRBV11-3; j_gene: TRBJ2-3; d_gene: TRBD2; abundance: .; CDR3aa: CASSPGTSGGPDTQYF; CDR3nt: TGTGCCAGCAGCCCGGGGACTAGCGGGGGACCAGATACGCAGTATTTT
v_gene: TRBV7-2; j_gene: TRBJ2-1; d_gene: TRBD2; abundance: .; CDR3aa: CASSPNWGGSYNEQFF; CDR3nt: TGTGCCAGCAGCCCCAATTGGGGGGGGTCCTACAATGAGCAGTTCTTC
v_gene: TRBV3-1/TRBV3-2; j_gene: TRBJ1-6; d_gene: TRBD1; abundance: .; CDR3aa: CASSSHPGTVNSPLHF; CDR3nt: TGTGCCAGCAGCTCTCACCCCGGGACAGTTAATTCACCCCTCCACTTT
v_gene: TRBV11-2; j_gene: TRBJ1-1; d_gene: .; abundance: .; CDR3aa: CASSLEFRAFF; CDR3nt: TGTGCCAGCAGCTTAGAATTCCGAGCTTTCTTT
v_gene: TRBV12-3/TRBV12-4; j_gene: TRBJ2-1; d_gene: .; abundance: .; CDR3aa: CASSLYQGLFF; CDR3nt: TGTGCCAGCAGTTTGTATCAGGGTCTGTTCTTC
v_gene: TRBV7-2; j_gene: TRBJ2-4; d_gene: .; abundance: .; CDR3aa: CASSLGQAYAKNIQYF; CDR3nt: TGTGCCAGCAGCTTAGGACAGGCCTATGCCAAAAACATTCAGTACTTC
v_gene: TRBV13; j_gene: TRBJ2-1; d_gene: .; abundance: .; CDR3aa: CASSGATEQFF; CDR3nt: TGTGCCAGCAGCGGGGCGACAGAGCAGTTCTTC
v_gene: TRBV29-1; j_gene: TRBJ1-2; d_gene: .; abundance: .; CDR3aa: CSVPDITHYGYTF; CDR3nt: TGCAGCGTCCCGGACATTACCCACTATGGCTACACCTTC
v_gene: TRBV6-5; j_gene: TRBJ1-5; d_gene: .; abundance: .; CDR3aa: CASRISGGSNQPQHF; CDR3nt: TGTGCCAGCAGGATTTCGGGGGGTAGCAATCAGCCCCAGCATTTT
v_gene: TRBV29-1; j_gene: TRBJ1-1; d_gene: .; abundance: .; CDR3aa: CSVRVGQGFAFF; CDR3nt: TGCAGCGTTCGGGTGGGGCAAGGCTTCGCTTTCTTT
v_gene: TRBV5-1; j_gene: TRBJ2-5; d_gene: .; abundance: .; CDR3aa: CASSLSRGAQETQYF; CDR3nt: TGCGCCAGCAGCTTGAGTCGCGGGGCGCAAGAGACCCAGTACTTC
v_gene: TRBV6-1; j_gene: TRBJ2-2; d_gene: TRBD2; abundance: .; CDR3aa: CASSDHSGGTGELFF; CDR3nt: TGTGCCAGCAGTGACCACAGCGGGGGAACCGGGGAGCTGTTTTTT
v_gene: TRBV27; j_gene: TRBJ2-5; d_gene: TRBD2; abundance: .; CDR3aa: CATRLAGAGGIWETQYF; CDR3nt: TGTGCCACCAGACTAGCGGGGGCCGGAGGTATATGGGAGACCCAGTACTTC
v_gene: TRBV2; j_gene: TRBJ2-2; d_gene: TRBD1; abundance: .; CDR3aa: CASSSGTVFTGELFF; CDR3nt: TGTGCCAGCAGTTCCGGGACAGTTTTCACCGGGGAGCTGTTTTTT
v_gene: TRBV27; j_gene: TRBJ2-1; d_gene: TRBD1; abundance: .; CDR3aa: CASSPWGGQGLYEQFF; CDR3nt: TGTGCCAGCAGTCCCTGGGGGGGACAGGGTCTGTATGAGCAGTTCTTC
v_gene: TRBV6-6; j_gene: TRBJ2-6; d_gene: TRBD1; abundance: once; CDR3aa: CASSRGQGTSGANVLTF; CDR3nt: TGTGCCAGCAGTCGTGGACAGGGCACTTCTGGGGCCAACGTCCTGACTTTC
v_gene: TRBV7-3; j_gene: TRBJ1-1; d_gene: .; abundance: .; CDR3aa: CASSLRFGEGTEAFF; CDR3nt: TGTGCCAGCAGCTTAAGGTTCGGGGAGGGCACTGAAGCTTTCTTT
v_gene: TRBV9; j_gene: TRBJ2-2; d_gene: .; abundance: .; CDR3aa: CASSGGGAWDTGELFF; CDR3nt: TGTGCCAGCAGCGGCGGCGGGGCTTGGGACACCGGGGAGCTGTTTTTT
v_gene: TRBV6-1; j_gene: TRBJ2-5; d_gene: .; abundance: .; CDR3aa: CASSEESTGETQYF; CDR3nt: TGTGCCAGCAGTGAAGAATCAACAGGAGAGACCCAGTACTTC
v_gene: TRBV19; j_gene: TRBJ2-2; d_gene: .; abundance: .; CDR3aa: CGTRPANTGELFF; CDR3nt: TGTGGTACCAGGCCTGCGAACACCGGGGAGCTGTTTTTT
v_gene: TRBV13; j_gene: TRBJ2-1; d_gene: TRBD2; abundance: once; CDR3aa: CASSSGLAGYNEQFF; CDR3nt: TGTGCCAGCAGCTCGGGACTAGCGGGGTATAATGAGCAGTTCTTC
v_gene: TRBV4-1; j_gene: TRBJ1-3; d_gene: .; abundance: .; CDR3aa: CASSHLSQRFSGNTIYF; CDR3nt: TGCGCCAGCAGCCATCTCTCCCAACGGTTCTCCGGAAACACCATATATTTT
v_gene: TRBV10-3; j_gene: TRBJ1-6; d_gene: .; abundance: .; CDR3aa: CAISDGQNNSPLHF; CDR3nt: TGTGCCATCAGTGATGGGCAGAATAATTCACCCCTCCACTTT
v_gene: TRBV14; j_gene: TRBJ2-2; d_gene: .; abundance: .; CDR3aa: CASSQDLRGPNTGELFF; CDR3nt: TGTGCCAGCAGCCAAGATTTGCGGGGGCCGAACACCGGGGAGCTGTTTTTT
v_gene: TRBV19; j_gene: TRBJ2-1; d_gene: TRBD2; abundance: .; CDR3aa: CASSIATGGSYNEQFF; CDR3nt: TGTGCCAGTAGTATCGCCACGGGGGGAAGCTACAATGAGCAGTTCTTC
v_gene: TRBV11-2; j_gene: TRBJ1-2; d_gene: .; abundance: few; CDR3aa: CASSPTWGGYGYTF; CDR3nt: TGTGCCAGCAGCCCTACGTGGGGGGGGTACGGCTACACCTTC
v_gene: TRBV6-1; j_gene: TRBJ1-3; d_gene: .; abundance: .; CDR3aa: CASSDRQLSGNTIYF; CDR3nt: TGTGCCAGCAGTGACCGACAGCTCTCTGGAAACACCATATATTTT
v_gene: TRBV19; j_gene: TRBJ2-1; d_gene: .; abundance: .; CDR3aa: CASSMARQPYNEQFF; CDR3nt: TGTGCCAGTAGTATGGCCCGACAGCCCTACAATGAGCAGTTCTTC
v_gene: TRBV2; j_gene: TRBJ2-5; d_gene: TRBD2; abundance: .; CDR3aa: CASSTSGGAWETQYF; CDR3nt: TGTGCCAGCAGCACTAGCGGGGGGGCTTGGGAGACCCAGTACTTC
v_gene: TRBV7-2; j_gene: TRBJ1-2; d_gene: .; abundance: few; CDR3aa: CASSLWGLNYGYTF; CDR3nt: TGTGCCAGCAGCCTCTGGGGCCTTAACTATGGCTACACCTTC
v_gene: TRBV19; j_gene: TRBJ2-3; d_gene: TRBD2; abundance: .; CDR3aa: CASSLGLAGAVDTQYF; CDR3nt: TGTGCCAGTAGTTTGGGACTAGCGGGTGCAGTGGATACGCAGTATTTT
v_gene: TRBV3-1/TRBV3-2; j_gene: TRBJ2-1; d_gene: .; abundance: .; CDR3aa: CASSQMGQSSYNEQFF; CDR3nt: TGTGCCAGCAGCCAGATGGGGCAGAGCTCCTACAATGAGCAGTTCTTC
v_gene: TRBV5-1; j_gene: TRBJ1-6; d_gene: .; abundance: .; CDR3aa: CASRKEVGVSPLHF; CDR3nt: TGCGCCAGCAGGAAGGAGGTTGGGGTTTCACCCCTCCACTTT
v_gene: TRBV9; j_gene: TRBJ1-2; d_gene: .; abundance: .; CDR3aa: CASSVMEGLDGYTF; CDR3nt: TGTGCCAGCAGCGTAATGGAGGGATTGGATGGCTACACCTTC